The 7 T cell receptor beta chains below all came from one sample that was sequenced in a study of blood T cells in healthy people across ages. The authors ran a second PCR of 7 to 11 cycles using a sample-barcoded 5' primer and a J-beta primer mix. A single record per CDR3 protein comes from TCRdb applying MiXCR to the 5' RACE reads. Of about 970,000 distinct CDR3 sequences in the sample, roughly 50% were seen once. Sequencing input: blood. Receptor source: a woman aged 55-69 years in good health.

The V and J genes are TRBV28 and TRBJ2-1; TRBD2 aligns across 10 bases. The CDR3 runs to 15 residues. V was pared by 11 bases and J by 5 bases, with 12 bases of the junction left unmatched. CDR1 and CDR2 from the germline V gene are MDHEN and SYDVKM. The CDR3 DNA is TGTGCCGGCTCCCAGATAGCGGGAGGACACAATGAGCAGTTCTTC. Its protein product is CAGSQIAGGHNEQFF.

On this clonotype: The junction differs from germline at one of its ends, possibly a read error. The CDR3 bases are TGTGCCAGCAGTTTCACAATGGGGACAGGGAACGAGCAGCACTTC. Its translation: CASSFTMGTGNEQHF. This chain links TRBV12-3 or TRBV12-4 with TRBJ2-7; 9 positions agree with TRBD1. The CDR3 covers 15 residues.

This chain links TRBV4-2 with TRBJ1-5, with D hard to call. CDR1 is LGHNA, CDR2 YNFKEQ, per germline. The CDR3 totals 15 residues. V was clipped by 3 bases and J by 1 base, with 10 bases between them. The CDR3 bases are TGTGCCAGCAGCCAGGACTGGAGGAGCAATCAGCCCCAGCATTTT. Translated: CASSQDWRSNQPQHF.

This clonotype was seen a handful of times. This chain links TRBV6-5 with TRBJ2-7; 12 bases are a match to TRBD2. The CDR3 runs 16 residues. J lost 0 bases, V lost 2 bases, and 2 bases had no gene match. The germline gives CDR1 MNHEY, CDR2 SVGAGI. CDR3 in DNA: TGTGCCAGCAGTTACATGACTAGCGGGAGCTCCTACGAGCAGTACTTC. This codes for CASSYMTSGSSYEQYF.

The V gene is TRBV6-5, the J gene TRBJ2-1; 13 bases agree with TRBD2. CDR1 is MNHEY and CDR2 is SVGAGI in the germline V gene. The length of the CDR3 is 17 residues. V was pared by 0 bases and J by 9 bases, with 8 bases of the junction left unmatched. The CDR3 is CASSYSYGTSGMTEQFF. CDR3 DNA sequence: TGTGCCAGCAGTTACTCCTATGGGACTAGCGGGATGACTGAGCAGTTCTTC.

The chain couples TRBV7-2 to TRBJ2-7; D uncertain. The germline V gene encodes CDR1 SGHTA and CDR2 FQGNSA. This CDR3 is 14 amino acids long. Trimming shortened V by 0 bases and J by 7 bases, and 13 bases separated the two germline ends. The CDR3 spells CASSLAPLQDEQYF. The DNA for the CDR3 is TGTGCCAGCAGCTTAGCCCCCCTTCAGGATGAGCAGTACTTC.

The chain has TRBV4-1 and TRBJ2-7, with a tentative D call TRBD1 (6 bases). The J call may be in error: the DNA end matches TRBJ2-1 better. The CDR3 is made up of 15 amino acids. CDR1 MGHRA and CDR2 YSYEKL come from the germline V gene. The CDR3 is CASSQGHLSSYEQFF. CDR3 DNA sequence: TGCGCCAGCAGCCAGGGACATCTGAGCTCCTACGAGCAGTTCTTC.